This T cell receptor (beta chain) was retrieved from a study of shared clonotypes between healthy human individuals. Unsorted PBMC samples were amplified in replicate PCRs containing roughly 290 ng DNA, some 30,000 T cell genomes. Libraries were prepared by immunoSEQ multiplex PCR; TCRdb keeps only in-frame clonotypes and omits some of them. The sample records a few hundred thousand clones, roughly 80% being singletons. The CDR3 sequence is 15 residues long. The V gene's germline CDR1 is MDHEN and CDR2 SYDVKM. V shed 2 bases and J 2 bases; nucleotides not matched to a gene: 6. Study donors comprised healthy, HIV-negative adults devoid of recent acute infection or vaccination.

Sequenced input: PBMCs. The chain carries TRBV28 and TRBJ2-7; 7 bases align to TRBD1. The sequence derives from a woman aged 40 to 49 in good health. Some clones in this sample may be carry-over from other donors' samples. Here the CDR3 DNA reads TGTGCCAGCAGTTTAACCGGGACAGTTGCCTACGAGCAGTACTTC. As protein: CASSLTGTVAYEQYF.